This T cell receptor beta chain comes out of a study of CD4 T cells in relation to SARS-CoV-2 and coronaviruses (dated by TCRdb to the early 2020s). About the study as a whole: In the ViraFEST assay, PBMCs were cultured with antigen for around nine days, after which TCR beta CDR3s were sequenced to identify antigen-specific clonal expansions. HLA restriction was mapped for shared crossreactive spike epitopes using patient-derived lymphoblastoid cell lines. The Adaptive Biotechnologies TCR-sequencing kit was used to sequence samples from a few pre-COVID donors and the naive versus memory experiments, while other data came from Illumina-based sequencing. For other donors in the study, expansion assays were sequenced with a different, Illumina-based TCR-beta assay. An HIV-1 Nef peptide pool or a culture without peptide was used as the negative reference condition. At the level of individual TCR clonotypes, the study evaluated whether memory CD4+ T cells crossreact between the spike proteins of SARS-CoV-2 and those of common cold coronaviruses. The study at large found these results: Small numbers of patients and of tested TCRs were a limitation of the study. Significantly weaker SARS-CoV-2-driven expansion was shown by crossreactive clones than by monoreactive clones, consistent with antigenic imprinting. Crossreactivity analysis centred on spike protein, so crossreactivity against other viral proteins was not assessed. Because no donor provided both pre-pandemic and post-infection samples, tracing the source of pre-existing responses was limited. Memory CD4+ clonotypes crossrecognizing SARS-CoV-2 and at least one common cold coronavirus spike were found in around 59% of donors.

CD4+ T cells from unexposed donors were collected before the COVID-19 pandemic (2011-2018). After 10 days of culture, CD4+ T cells were isolated with the EasySep CD4+ T cell isolation kit. Unexposed donor CD4+ T cells were tested for reactivity to SARS-CoV-2 S and N and four common cold coronavirus spike pools, as cell number allowed. About 2 million PBMCs per well were cultured in IMDM with approximately 5% human AB serum and about 9.7 IU/ml IL-2. Half of the culture medium was replaced with fresh IL-2-containing medium on days 3 and 7. Triplicate replicate wells were generally used for each peptide culture condition. The leukapheresis product used for the unexposed donors was purchased from a commercial source. PBMCs were isolated from leukapheresis product or whole blood by Ficoll-Paque PLUS gradient centrifugation. PBMCs were either cryopreserved at -140°C or used fresh in the expansion assay. The QIAamp Micro DNA Kit was used to extract genomic DNA from the CD4+ T cells.

Library preparation was by the immunoSEQ multiplex PCR assay. On the authors' methods: During preprocessing, nonproductive sequences were removed, along with CDR3s that did not begin with C, did not end with F or W, or were shorter than 7 amino acids. Antigen-specific clonotypes were called with the MANAFEST web app, based on expansion relative to reference and other culture wells. A clone counted as positive if significantly expanded in 2 of 3 replicate wells versus the reference culture at FDR below 0.05. Positive clones also required significant expansion versus all other tandem wells and an odds ratio above 5. CDR3 homology was quantified as pairwise Levenshtein distance, calculated with the stringdist R package after three terminal residues were trimmed from each end. Held by TCRdb, this immuneACCESS table contains in-frame sequences only and omits some clones. Under half of the omission traces to an unresolved V gene where checked; the cause of the rest is unknown. Clone size and the V and J calls come from that table; the DNA yielded D and trimming. This sample gives about 18,000 clones in total; 70% to 80% of them show up just once. Jointly, the top ten make up about 21% of the sample.

The germline V end is reduced by 2 bases and the J end by 2 bases; junction bases left unmatched: 4. The cysteine opens and the phenylalanine closes a CDR3 of 14 amino acids. The only DNA kept is the CDR3, 42 bases in frame from the first base. Taken from the germline V gene, the CDR1 and CDR2 loops are SGHRS and YFSETQ. Note on this clone: Its recognized antigen is unknown. The sample holds no much larger clone one base away, and base qualities are not on file.

Input material: CD4+ T cells from PBMCs, cultured in vitro. This receptor was identified in a human donor in good health. The sequence is built from TRBV5-1 and TRBJ2-7; TRBD2 lines up with 7 middle nucleotides. The nucleotide sequence reads as follows: TGCGCCAGCAGCTTAGCGGGAACGACCTACGAGCAGTACTTC. Its protein product is CASSLAGTTYEQYF.